This T cell receptor beta chain was sequenced during a study of blood T cell repertoires in COVID-19. The method was immunoSEQ multiplex PCR; TCRdb's version includes in-frame clones alone and lacks a portion of them. The repertoire holds around 260,000 clones, with 84% as singletons. The CDR3 covers 12 residues. With 3 bases removed from V and 4 bases from J, the gap between germline ends came to 6 bases. The germline V gene encodes CDR1 KGHSH and CDR2 LQKENI. The TCR sequence derives from a person aged 70 to 85 with COVID-19, enrolled during active disease. Material for sequencing was peripheral blood. The V call is TRBV18, the J call TRBJ2-5; tentatively, D is TRBD1 (5 bases). This chain's CDR3 is CASSPRVETQYF. CDR3 coding DNA: TGTGCCAGCTCACCCAGGGTAGAGACCCAGTACTTC.